This passage covers 13 T cell receptor beta chains from one sample sequenced in a study of Tregs in tolerant kidney transplant recipients. Assay used: immunoSEQ multiplex PCR; TCRdb lists only in-frame clones, some missing. The sample shows fewer than 100,000 clones, over 85% of them seen only once. The sequencing here drew on CD4+ T cells from blood, taken before the transplant. The receptors originated from a human donor who received a combined kidney and bone marrow transplant.

This chain uses TRBV18 with TRBJ1-2; 9 bases fit TRBD1. Germline V gives CDR1 KGHSH, CDR2 LQKENI. This CDR3 spans 17 amino acids. The trim removed 4 bases at V and 3 bases at J, leaving 12 bases unmatched. The CDR3 protein is CASSLTPGQGDYYGYTF. The DNA of the CDR3 is TGTGCCAGCTCACTCACCCCGGGACAGGGCGACTACTATGGCTACACCTTC.

This chain uses TRBV19 with TRBJ1-4, with a possible D match to TRBD1 (6 bases). Germline CDR1 is LNHDA and CDR2 is SQIVND (reference sequence). V shed 1 base and J shed 7 bases, with 16 bases lying between them. CDR3 size: 16 residues. The CDR3 bases are TGTGCCAGTAGTATAGGAGGCAAGAGGGGGAGTGAAAAACTGTTTTTT. Translated, it gives CASSIGGKRGSEKLFF.

This chain connects TRBV28 to TRBJ2-1, with D perhaps TRBD1 (6 bases). Germline CDR1 is MDHEN and CDR2 is SYDVKM. The CDR3 is made up of 13 amino acids. V lost 6 bases, J lost 4 bases, and 10 bases lay in between. The CDR3 bases are TGTGCCAGCAGGATTCAGGGGTACAATGAGCAGTTCTTC. Translation: CASRIQGYNEQFF.

As concerns this clone: Other DNA variants within this sample encode the same CDR3. This chain connects TRBV7-7 to TRBJ2-7; 9 bases are shared with TRBD1. This CDR3 contains 13 residues. J lost 4 bases, V lost 5 bases, and 3 bases had no gene match. Germline V gene lookup returns CDR1 SSHAT and CDR2 FNYEAQ (reference sequence). The DNA for the CDR3 is TGTGCCAGCAGCCTAGACAGGGGGTACGAGCAGTACTTC. Protein sequence: CASSLDRGYEQYF.

The chain recombines TRBV5-4 with TRBJ2-7; D gene uncertain. The CDR3 has 18 residues. Per the germline V gene, CDR1 is SGHNT and CDR2 is YYREEE (reference sequence). With 0 bases removed from V and 0 bases from J, the gap between germline ends came to 19 bases. CDR3 sequence: CASSLALAASSVSYEQYF. The CDR3 nucleotides read TGTGCCAGCAGCTTGGCCCTTGCGGCGTCTTCCGTCTCCTACGAGCAGTACTTC.

The genes are TRBV4-2 and TRBJ2-1, with TRBD2 identical over 13 bases. After removal of 0 bases from V and 9 bases from J, the junction contained 8 bases not matched to a gene. CDR1 is LGHNA, CDR2 YNFKEQ, per germline. This CDR3 has 17 amino acids. CDR3 region: CASSQDPRTSGRGEQFF. The CDR3 DNA reads as TGTGCCAGCAGCCAAGATCCCCGGACTAGCGGGAGAGGTGAGCAGTTCTTC.

The chain couples TRBV6-5 to TRBJ2-3, with 9 bases that match TRBD1. The germline V gene encodes CDR1 MNHEY and CDR2 SVGAGI. The CDR3 spans 14 residues. J gave up 6 bases and V 1 base, and 2 bases lay outside the gene matches. For the CDR3, the DNA is TGTGCCAGCAGTTACTGGACAGGGGCGGATACGCAGTATTTT. Translated, it gives CASSYWTGADTQYF.

The rearrangement uses TRBV2 and TRBJ1-6; D gene unclear. V lost 3 bases and J 7 bases, leaving 10 bases between the germline ends. The length of the CDR3 is 14 residues. Germline loops: CDR1 SNHLY, CDR2 FYNNEI. The CDR3 here is CASSDAGINSPLHF. The CDR3 DNA reads as TGTGCCAGCAGTGACGCGGGGATCAATTCACCCCTCCACTTT.

The chain is built from TRBV4-3 and TRBJ2-5; TRBD2 might be the D (7 bases). CDR3 length: 15 residues. V lost 4 bases to trimming and J lost 5 bases, with 17 bases between them. Germline CDR1 is LGHNA and CDR2 is YSLEER. The DNA for the CDR3 is TGCGCCAGCAGCCCACAGGGAGGGCCGAAGGAGACCCAGTACTTC. Residues: CASSPQGGPKETQYF.

The chain is built from TRBV7-6 and TRBJ2-2, with a possible D match to TRBD2 (6 bases). This CDR3 is built from 15 residues. Deletions cut 2 bases from V and 3 bases from J, with 10 bases between. Germline V gene data show CDR1 as SGHVS and CDR2 as FNYEAQ. CDR3 residues: CASSLMDYYTGELFF. The CDR3, as DNA: TGTGCCAGCAGCTTAATGGACTACTACACCGGGGAGCTGTTTTTT.

J is TRBJ1-2 and V is TRBV6-1; no clear D. CDR1 and CDR2 from the germline V gene are MNHNS and SASEGT. The germline V and J ends were trimmed by 2 bases and 4 bases, with 8 bases remaining between them. The CDR3 has 13 residues. The CDR3 is CASSESTVYGYTF. CDR3 bases: TGTGCCAGCAGTGAAAGCACAGTCTATGGCTACACCTTC.

About this clone itself: One end of the junction is discordant with germline, which a read error may explain. This chain links TRBV19 with TRBJ1-3; 7 nucleotides match TRBD1. The CDR3 is 14 residues long. CDR1 and CDR2 from the germline V gene are LNHDA and SQIVND (reference sequence). The CDR3 coding sequence is TGTGCCAGTGCCACAGGGGCAGATGGAAGCACCATATATTTT. Residues: CASATGADGSTIYF.

The chain joins TRBV7-3 to TRBJ2-1, with 8 positions matching TRBD2. V was pared by 4 bases and J by 7 bases, with 3 bases of the junction left unmatched. The CDR3 covers 13 residues. Germline loops: CDR1 SGHTA, CDR2 FQGTGA. The CDR3 loop reads CASSYPGGNEQFF. DNA of the CDR3: TGTGCCAGCAGCTACCCGGGGGGGAATGAGCAGTTCTTC.